Below, 17 T cell receptor beta chains from the same sample are listed, as sequenced in a study of OX40 agonist ivuxolimab in advanced cancers. Using immunoSEQ multiplex PCR, the repertoire was profiled, and TCRdb retains in-frame clones only, with some absent. There are more than 45,000 clones in the sample; approximately 87% occur only once, and around 3.3% lies in the top ten. Sequencing was performed on CD4+ or CD8+ T cells sorted from blood, taken in a trial of the OX40 agonist ivuxolimab. The receptors here all came from an adult with an advanced solid tumor such as melanoma, head and neck, liver or kidney cancer.

This clone appeared once. The V call is TRBV6-5, the J call TRBJ1-1; no clear D. Germline V gene sequence: CDR1 MNHEY, CDR2 SVGAGI. Trimming removed 7 bases from V and 2 bases from J, with 17 bases in between. This CDR3 spans 15 amino acids. CDR3 sequence: CASKRAGETNTEAFF. CDR3 coding DNA: TGTGCCAGCAAAAGGGCAGGTGAGACAAACACTGAAGCTTTCTTT.

The chain recombines TRBV28 with TRBJ1-1, with a tentative D call TRBD1 (5 bases). The CDR3 length is 12 residues. CDR1 and CDR2 from the germline V gene are MDHEN and SYDVKM. The V end was cut by 7 bases, the J end by 5 bases, with 11 bases between. In DNA form, the CDR3 reads TGTGCCAGCAACATGGGGCCTACTGAAGCTTTCTTT. Translation gives CASNMGPTEAFF. The complete variable domain, with remaining parts taken from reference TRBV28 and TRBJ1-1, reads DVKVTQSSRYLVKRTGEKVFLECVQDMDHENMFWYRQDPGLGLRLIYFSYDVKMKEKGDIPEGYSVSREKKERFSLILESASTNQTSMYLCASNMGPTEAFFGQGTRLTVV.

The chain couples TRBV6-1 to TRBJ1-3, with unresolved D. The V gene lost 1 base and the J gene lost 5 bases, with 6 bases spanning the gap. The CDR3 totals 13 residues. Germline values: CDR1 MNHNS, CDR2 SASEGT. For the CDR3, the DNA is TGTGCCAGCAGTGAAGTCGAACGAAACACCATATATTTT. Translated: CASSEVERNTIYF.

The V gene is TRBV6-5, the J gene TRBJ2-3; D is perhaps TRBD2 (5 bases). V lost 6 bases and J 2 bases, leaving 12 bases between the germline ends. The CDR3 covers 14 residues. CDR1 and CDR2 (germline): MNHEY, SVGAGI. The CDR3 sequence is CASRSGLFTDTQYF. CDR3 coding DNA: TGTGCCAGCAGGAGTGGACTGTTCACAGATACGCAGTATTTT.

This clone has only a few counts. The chain couples TRBV7-9 to TRBJ1-1; 8 positions match TRBD1. The CDR3 has 16 amino acids. The germline V gene has CDR1 SEHNR and CDR2 FQNEAQ (reference sequence). V lost 5 bases to trimming and J lost 1 base; unmatched junction nucleotides: 9. CDR3 DNA: TGTGCCAGCAGCGCCGGGACAGGCTCTAGGAACACTGAAGCTTTCTTT. It translates to CASSAGTGSRNTEAFF.

The genes are TRBV5-5 and TRBJ2-5, with 11 bases identical to TRBD1. The germline V gene encodes CDR1 SGHKS and CDR2 YYEKEE (reference sequence). This CDR3 is built from 12 residues. With 10 bases clipped from V and 5 bases from J, the junction kept 4 bases outside the gene matches. The CDR3 DNA follows: TGTGCCGGACAGGGGGCGGGCGAGACCCAGTACTTC. It specifies CAGQGAGETQYF.

The chain has TRBV5-1 and TRBJ1-1; D may be TRBD1 (5 bases). Per the germline V gene, CDR1 is SGHRS and CDR2 is YFSETQ. Deletions cut 0 bases from V and 4 bases from J, with 13 bases between. The CDR3 consists of 15 residues. The CDR3 reads CASSLVRGRVTEAFF. CDR3 coding DNA: TGCGCCAGCAGCTTGGTTCGGGGGAGGGTCACTGAAGCTTTCTTT.

This chain links TRBV7-8 with TRBJ2-6; D remains ambiguous. From germline, CDR1 is SGHVS and CDR2 FQNEAQ. The CDR3 runs to 15 residues. V was pared by 2 bases and J by 4 bases, with 9 bases between. DNA of the CDR3: TGTGCCAGCAGCTTAAGGGCGCACGGGGCCAACGTCCTGACTTTC. This encodes CASSLRAHGANVLTF.

The rearrangement joins TRBV5-1 to TRBJ2-5, with TRBD1 as a possible D gene (7 bases). Germline assignment: CDR1 SGHRS and CDR2 YFSETQ. CDR3 length: 13 amino acids. The V and J ends lost 5 bases and 5 bases respectively, with 13 bases between them. The CDR3: CASRMEGAETQYF. Written as DNA, the CDR3 is TGCGCCAGCAGGATGGAGGGGGCTGAGACCCAGTACTTC. Complete variable domain (other parts from reference TRBV5-1 and TRBJ2-5): KAGVTQTPRYLIKTRGQQVTLSCSPISGHRSVSWYQQTPGQGLQFLFEYFSETQRNKGNFPGRFSGRQFSNSRSEMNVSTLELGDSALYLCASRMEGAETQYFGPGTRLLVL.

The V call is TRBV6-1, the J call TRBJ1-2, with a possible D match to TRBD1 (6 bases). The germline gives CDR1 MNHNS, CDR2 SASEGT. The length of the CDR3 is 15 residues. V lost 5 bases to trimming and J lost 8 bases, with 21 bases between them. The CDR3 protein is CASSPLKTGQGGYTF. As DNA, the CDR3 is TGTGCCAGCAGTCCCCTTAAGACAGGCCAGGGGGGCTACACCTTC.

This clone was found a few times. V gene TRBV2 combines with J gene TRBJ1-6; D is possibly TRBD1 (6 bases). Germline V gives CDR1 SNHLY, CDR2 FYNNEI. The CDR3 totals 17 residues. Trimming took off 2 bases at V and 7 bases at J, with 18 bases between the two ends. This CDR3 reads CASSEIYPRGLNSPLHF. CDR3 bases: TGTGCCAGCAGTGAAATCTACCCTCGGGGGCTCAATTCACCCCTCCACTTT. The whole variable domain, filled in from reference TRBV2 and TRBJ1-6, reads EPEVTQTPSHQVTQMGQEVILRCVPISNHLYFYWYRQILGQKVEFLVSFYNNEISEKSEIFDDQFSVERPDGSNFTLKIRSTKLEDSAMYFCASSEIYPRGLNSPLHFGNGTRLTVT.

This chain links TRBV27 with TRBJ1-1; 10 bases fit TRBD1. The germline gives CDR1 MNHEY, CDR2 SMNVEV (reference sequence). The V segment lost 5 bases and the J segment 5 bases; nucleotides outside the gene matches: 5. The CDR3 runs to 14 residues. The CDR3 DNA follows: TGTGCCAGCAGTCCCCGACAGGGGGCGACTGAAGCTTTCTTT. This codes for CASSPRQGATEAFF.

The V call is TRBV6-1, the J call TRBJ1-2, with D possibly matching TRBD1 (5 bases). This CDR3 is 15 amino acids long. The germline V gene encodes CDR1 MNHNS and CDR2 SASEGT. V lost 5 bases and J 6 bases, leaving 19 bases between the germline ends. The CDR3 nucleotides read TGTGCCAGCAGTCCCCGCGGGCAGGGAGAAGATGGCTACACCTTC. Translation gives CASSPRGQGEDGYTF.

This clone was counted only a few times. The V call is TRBV19, the J call TRBJ1-6, with 9 bases matching TRBD1. The V and J ends lost 7 bases and 10 bases, in that order; junction bases with no gene match: 8. The germline V gene encodes CDR1 LNHDA and CDR2 SQIVND (reference sequence). CDR3 length: 14 amino acids. The DNA of the CDR3 is TGTGCCAGTACTACGACAGGGGGAAGATCACCCCTCCACTTT. This translates into CASTTTGGRSPLHF.

V usage is TRBV6-1 and J usage is TRBJ1-2; TRBD1 matches 7 bases. The germline gives CDR1 MNHNS, CDR2 SASEGT. V shed 4 bases and J 8 bases; nucleotides not matched to a gene: 13. The CDR3 has 15 amino acids. The CDR3 spells CASSGYRGGGGGYTF. Here the CDR3 DNA reads TGTGCCAGCAGTGGGTACAGGGGCGGGGGAGGAGGCTACACCTTC.

The chain recombines TRBV5-6 with TRBJ2-6; D not certain. CDR1 and CDR2 (germline): SGHDT, YYEEEE. The CDR3 has 15 residues. V shed 7 bases and J shed 0 bases, with 11 bases lying between them. The DNA for the CDR3 is TGTGCCAGCTGCAAAATGAACTCTGGGGCCAACGTCCTGACTTTC. It encodes CASCKMNSGANVLTF. Full variable domain (outside the CDR3, taken from reference TRBV5-6 and TRBJ2-6): DAGVTQSPTHLIKTRGQQVTLRCSPKSGHDTVSWYQQALGQGPQFIFQYYEEEERQRGNFPDRFSGHQFPNYSSELNVNALLLGDSALYLCASCKMNSGANVLTFGAGSRLTVL.

The chain has TRBV18 and TRBJ1-4; D might be TRBD1 (6 bases). V lost 1 base and J lost 7, with 10 bases in between. The germline gives CDR1 KGHSH, CDR2 LQKENI. The CDR3 loop spans 14 amino acids. CDR3 amino acids: CASSPRGLGEKLFF. The CDR3 coding sequence is TGTGCCAGCTCACCACGGGGGCTAGGTGAAAAACTGTTTTTT.